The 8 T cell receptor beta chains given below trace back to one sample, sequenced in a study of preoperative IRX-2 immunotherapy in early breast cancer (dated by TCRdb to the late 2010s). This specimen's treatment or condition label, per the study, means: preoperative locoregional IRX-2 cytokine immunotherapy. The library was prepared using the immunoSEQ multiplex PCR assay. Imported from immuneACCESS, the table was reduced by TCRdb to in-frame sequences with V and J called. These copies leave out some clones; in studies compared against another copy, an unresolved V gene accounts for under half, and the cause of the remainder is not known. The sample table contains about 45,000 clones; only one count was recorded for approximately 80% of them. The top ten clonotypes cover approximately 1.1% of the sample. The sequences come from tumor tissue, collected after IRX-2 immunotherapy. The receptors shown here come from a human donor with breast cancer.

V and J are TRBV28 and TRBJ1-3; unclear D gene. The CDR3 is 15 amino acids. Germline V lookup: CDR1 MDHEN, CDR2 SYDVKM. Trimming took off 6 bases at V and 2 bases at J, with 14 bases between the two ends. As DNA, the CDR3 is TGTGCCAGCAGACCACAGTGGCTCGCTGGAAACACCATATATTTT. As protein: CASRPQWLAGNTIYF.

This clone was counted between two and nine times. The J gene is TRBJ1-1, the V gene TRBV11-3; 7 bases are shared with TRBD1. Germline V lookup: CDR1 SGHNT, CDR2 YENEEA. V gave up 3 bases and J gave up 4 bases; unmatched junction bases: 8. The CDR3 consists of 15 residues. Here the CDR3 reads CASSFLRGEGTEAFF. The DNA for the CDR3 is TGTGCCAGCAGCTTCCTCAGGGGGGAGGGCACTGAAGCTTTCTTT.

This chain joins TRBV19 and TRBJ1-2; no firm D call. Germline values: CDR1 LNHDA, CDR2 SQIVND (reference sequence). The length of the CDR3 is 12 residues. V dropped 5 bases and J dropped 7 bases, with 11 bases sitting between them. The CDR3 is CASSAPVSGYTF. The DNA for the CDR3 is TGTGCCAGTAGTGCCCCTGTCAGTGGCTACACCTTC.

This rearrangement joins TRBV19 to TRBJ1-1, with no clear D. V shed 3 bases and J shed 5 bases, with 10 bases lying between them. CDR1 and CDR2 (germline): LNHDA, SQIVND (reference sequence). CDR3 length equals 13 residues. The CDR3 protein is CASSMSPETEAFF. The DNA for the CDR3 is TGTGCCAGTAGTATGAGCCCAGAGACTGAAGCTTTCTTT.

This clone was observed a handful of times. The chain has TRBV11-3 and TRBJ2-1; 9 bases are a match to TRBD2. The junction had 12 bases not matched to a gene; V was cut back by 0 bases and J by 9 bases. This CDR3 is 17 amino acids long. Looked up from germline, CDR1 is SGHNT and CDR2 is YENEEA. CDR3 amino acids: CASSLEMGAGTSREQFF. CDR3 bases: TGTGCCAGCAGCTTAGAGATGGGGGCCGGGACTAGCCGTGAGCAGTTCTTC.

CDR3 loop: CASSLGDTTYNEQFF. For the CDR3, the DNA is TGCGCCAGCAGCTTGGGAGACACCACCTACAATGAGCAGTTCTTC. V gene TRBV5-1 combines with J gene TRBJ2-1; no clear D gene. This CDR3 spans 15 amino acids. The V end was cut by 0 bases, the J end by 2 bases, with 9 bases between. CDR1 SGHRS and CDR2 YFSETQ come from the germline V gene.

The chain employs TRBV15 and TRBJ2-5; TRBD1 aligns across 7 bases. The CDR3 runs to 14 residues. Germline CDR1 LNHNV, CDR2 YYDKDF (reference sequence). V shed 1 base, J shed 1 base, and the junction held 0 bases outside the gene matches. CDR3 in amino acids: CATSRGDSQETQYF. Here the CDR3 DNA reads TGTGCCACCAGCAGAGGGGACAGCCAAGAGACCCAGTACTTC.

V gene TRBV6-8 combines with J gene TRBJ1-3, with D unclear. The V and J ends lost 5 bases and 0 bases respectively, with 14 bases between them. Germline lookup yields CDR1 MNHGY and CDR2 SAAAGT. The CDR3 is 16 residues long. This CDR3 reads CASSKGGPGSGNTIYF. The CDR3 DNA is TGTGCCAGCAGTAAAGGAGGGCCGGGCTCTGGAAACACCATATATTTT.